This passage covers 21 T cell receptor beta chains from one sample sequenced in a study of T-cell memory formation after mild COVID-19. TCRdb called the 5' RACE reads again in MiXCR, with one record for every CDR3 protein. The top ten clones hold around 2% of a sample with just under 150,000 distinct CDR3 sequences, about 19% of them seen once. Input material: PBMCs or a T cell subset sorted from them (not recorded which). These TCRs come from an adult woman who had mild COVID-19 (a few samples of this study predate the infection). Cell type and time point are not known.

The chain links TRBV7-6 to TRBJ2-7, with 7 positions matching TRBD1. The CDR3 has 16 amino acids. Germline V CDR1 and CDR2: SGHVS, FNYEAQ. Trimming at V came to 5 bases and at J to 4 bases, leaving 14 bases not matched to a gene. CDR3 amino acids: CASSKNRGPKGYEQYF. The CDR3 nucleotides are TGTGCCAGCAGCAAAAACAGGGGTCCTAAAGGGTACGAGCAGTACTTC.

The V call is TRBV19, the J call TRBJ2-1; D not certain. The CDR3 contains 14 residues. V lost 4 bases, J lost 6 bases, and 13 bases lay in between. Germline CDR1 is LNHDA and CDR2 is SQIVND (reference sequence). CDR3 sequence: CASSTSTQTNEQFF. The CDR3, as DNA: TGTGCCAGTAGTACTTCGACTCAAACCAATGAGCAGTTCTTC. Complete variable domain (other parts from reference TRBV19 and TRBJ2-1): DGGITQSPKYLFRKEGQNVTLSCEQNLNHDAMYWYRQDPGQGLRLIYYSQIVNDFQKGDIAEGYSVSREKKESFPLTVTSAQKNPTAFYLCASSTSTQTNEQFFGPGTRLTVL.

This clonotype was found a few times. The gene calls are TRBV6-6 and TRBJ1-4; D is unresolved. Looked up from germline, CDR1 is MNHNY and CDR2 is SVGAGI (reference sequence). V shed 7 bases and J shed 7 bases, with 13 bases lying between them. The CDR3 has 13 residues. This CDR3 is CASNPQPREKLFF. The CDR3 DNA follows: TGTGCCAGCAACCCTCAGCCCCGTGAAAAACTGTTTTTT.

The rearrangement joins TRBV9 to TRBJ2-1; D gene uncertain. The length of the CDR3 is 16 residues. V shed 3 bases and J shed 4 bases, with 17 bases lying between them. The germline V gene has CDR1 SGDLS and CDR2 YYNGEE. The CDR3: CASSASRAVGYNEQFF. The CDR3 nucleotides read TGTGCCAGCAGCGCGAGTAGGGCAGTGGGGTACAATGAGCAGTTCTTC. The full variable domain, completed using reference TRBV9 and TRBJ2-1, is DSGVTQTPKHLITATGQRVTLRCSPRSGDLSVYWYQQSLDQGLQFLIQYYNGEERAKGNILERFSAQQFPDLHSELNLSSLELGDSALYFCASSASRAVGYNEQFFGPGTRLTVL.

This chain joins TRBV5-1 and TRBJ2-5, with 7 bases matching TRBD2. The CDR3 extends over 14 amino acids. The J segment lost 2 bases and the V segment lost 7 bases, leaving 8 bases of the junction unmatched. Germline V gives CDR1 SGHRS, CDR2 YFSETQ. The DNA for the CDR3 is TGCGCCAGCCAAGTTGGGGGGGGGCAAGAGACCCAGTACTTC. Encoded protein: CASQVGGGQETQYF.

The chain is built from TRBV7-2 and TRBJ2-5; 8 bases align to TRBD2. This CDR3 comprises 15 residues. The junction had 6 bases not matched to a gene; V was cut back by 5 bases and J by 1 base. The germline V gene has CDR1 SGHTA and CDR2 FQGNSA. The CDR3 region is CASSTRGAPQETQYF. The CDR3 DNA is TGTGCCAGCAGCACGCGGGGGGCACCCCAAGAGACCCAGTACTTC.

This chain uses TRBV7-8 with TRBJ1-3, with a weak D call TRBD1 (5 bases). V gave up 8 bases and J gave up 1 base, with 18 bases separating them. This CDR3 region has 16 residues. Germline V gene data show CDR1 as SGHVS and CDR2 as FQNEAQ. CDR3 region: CASHPGRTVSGNTIYF. The CDR3 DNA is TGTGCCAGCCATCCGGGACGCACAGTTTCTGGAAACACCATATATTTT. Filled out from reference TRBV7-8 and TRBJ1-3, the complete variable domain reads GAGVSQSPRYKVAKRGQDVALRCDPISGHVSLFWYQQALGQGPEFLTYFQNEAQLDKSGLPSDRFFAERPEGSVSTLKIQRTQQEDSAVYLCASHPGRTVSGNTIYFGEGSWLTVV.

The gene calls are TRBV5-1 and TRBJ2-3, with D maybe TRBD1 (5 bases). V shed 3 bases and J shed 4 bases, with 9 bases lying between them. The CDR3 spans 13 residues. Germline V gives CDR1 SGHRS, CDR2 YFSETQ. For the CDR3, the DNA is TGCGCCAGCAGCTGGATAGGGGCAGATACGCAGTATTTT. It yields the protein CASSWIGADTQYF.

The chain couples TRBV7-2 to TRBJ2-6, with D unclear. The CDR3 is made up of 14 amino acids. CDR1 SGHTA and CDR2 FQGNSA come from the germline V gene. V gave up 5 bases and J gave up 0 bases, with 5 bases separating them. CDR3 in DNA: TGTGCCAGCAGCCAATTCTCTGGGGCCAACGTCCTGACTTTC. Its translation is CASSQFSGANVLTF.

The V call is TRBV6-5, the J call TRBJ2-6; no definite D call. Germline CDR1 and CDR2: MNHEY and SVGAGI. With 0 bases removed from V and 0 bases from J, the gap between germline ends came to 9 bases. The CDR3 totals 17 residues. The CDR3 loop reads CASSYSLWSSGANVLTF. The DNA for the CDR3 is TGTGCCAGCAGTTACTCACTTTGGAGCTCTGGGGCCAACGTCCTGACTTTC.

In this sample, this clonotype turned up a few times. This sequence joins TRBV12-3 or TRBV12-4 and TRBJ2-7; 7 bases line up with TRBD1. CDR3 size: 14 residues. Trimming cost V 5 bases and J 1 base; bases outside gene matches: 5. CDR3 sequence: CASSDRVGSYEQYF. In DNA form, the CDR3 reads TGTGCCAGCAGTGACAGGGTAGGATCCTACGAGCAGTACTTC.

This chain uses TRBV27 with TRBJ1-5; D ambiguous. Germline V gene data show CDR1 as MNHEY and CDR2 as SMNVEV (reference sequence). This CDR3 is 14 amino acids long. Between the trimmed V and J ends, which lost 3 bases and 6 bases, there was a span of 12 bases. CDR3 coding DNA: TGTGCCAGCAGTTTTCGGGCAGTGGGTCAGCCCCAGCATTTT. Translation: CASSFRAVGQPQHF.

This rearrangement joins TRBV12-3 or TRBV12-4 to TRBJ1-1; D remains ambiguous. Between the trimmed V and J ends, which lost 7 bases and 6 bases, there was a span of 15 bases. The CDR3 has 13 amino acids. The CDR3 protein is CASTLSRGAEAFF. The CDR3 nucleotides are TGTGCCAGCACCCTCTCACGTGGGGCTGAAGCTTTCTTT.

In this sample, this clonotype is medium-sized. The gene calls are TRBV7-2 and TRBJ2-6; D remains unclear. Germline lookup yields CDR1 SGHTA and CDR2 FQGNSA. There are 15 residues in the CDR3. The V gene lost 4 bases and the J gene lost 0 bases, with 7 bases spanning the gap. DNA of the CDR3: TGTGCCAGCAGCTCGACCGGCTCTGGGGCCAACGTCCTGACTTTC. It translates to CASSSTGSGANVLTF.

In its sample, this clonotype was seen a few times. The chain employs TRBV29-1 and TRBJ2-5, with 7 bases lining up with TRBD1. Germline CDR1 is SQVTM and CDR2 is ANQGSEA. Losses at the gene ends were 5 bases for V and 4 bases for J; bases not matched to a gene: 10. This CDR3 is 14 amino acids long. The CDR3 bases are TGCAGCGTTACCGGGGACAGTCAAGGAGAGACCCAGTACTTC. Amino acids: CSVTGDSQGETQYF.

The V gene is TRBV12-3 or TRBV12-4, the J gene TRBJ1-6; D possibly corresponds to TRBD1 (5 bases). V lost 5 bases and J lost 9, with 17 bases in between. CDR3 size: 15 residues. The CDR3 DNA sequence: TGTGCCAGCAGTAACACGCCGGGGGGAGGTTCACCCCTCCACTTT. Residues: CASSNTPGGGSPLHF.

This clonotype has a handful of counts. The V gene is TRBV5-1, the J gene TRBJ1-2, with TRBD1 identical over 8 bases. Germline CDR1 and CDR2: SGHRS and YFSETQ. The J segment lost 6 bases and the V segment lost 4 bases, leaving 8 bases of the junction unmatched. The CDR3 covers 14 residues. CDR3 sequence reads: CASSQVQTGDGYTF. As DNA, the CDR3 is TGCGCCAGCAGCCAGGTTCAGACAGGGGATGGCTACACCTTC.

This clonotype was seen once. This chain links TRBV3-1 with TRBJ1-1; no firm D call. CDR1 and CDR2 (germline): LGHDT, YNNKEL (reference sequence). V was shortened by 2 bases and J by 0 bases, with 1 base between the two germline ends. The CDR3 runs to 12 residues. The CDR3 region is CASSQLNTEAFF. The CDR3, as DNA: TGTGCCAGCAGCCAACTGAACACTGAAGCTTTCTTT.

This clonotype was seen a few times. The CDR3 DNA is TGCGCCAGCAGCTTGGGATCCGCCTACGAGCAGTACTTC. This translates into CASSLGSAYEQYF. The chain links TRBV5-1 to TRBJ2-7; D remains ambiguous. The germline V and J ends were trimmed by 0 bases and 2 bases, with 6 bases remaining between them. The CDR3 spans 13 residues. Germline values: CDR1 SGHRS, CDR2 YFSETQ.

This clonotype was picked up a small number of times. The rearrangement uses TRBV9 and TRBJ2-2; D is perhaps TRBD2 (5 bases). Trimming pared 2 bases from V and 4 bases from J, leaving 6 bases between. The CDR3 runs to 13 residues. Per the germline V gene, CDR1 is SGDLS and CDR2 is YYNGEE. This CDR3 is CASSVGSTGELFF. The CDR3 coding sequence is TGTGCCAGCAGCGTGGGGAGCACCGGGGAGCTGTTTTTT.

The chain couples TRBV12-3 or TRBV12-4 to TRBJ1-1, with D tentatively TRBD1 (6 bases). The V end lost 9 bases, the J end lost 7 bases, and 21 bases lay between the germline ends. There are 14 residues in the CDR3. This CDR3 reads CASSPGARDFEAFF. In DNA form, the CDR3 reads TGTGCCAGTTCGCCAGGGGCGCGGGATTTTGAAGCTTTCTTT.